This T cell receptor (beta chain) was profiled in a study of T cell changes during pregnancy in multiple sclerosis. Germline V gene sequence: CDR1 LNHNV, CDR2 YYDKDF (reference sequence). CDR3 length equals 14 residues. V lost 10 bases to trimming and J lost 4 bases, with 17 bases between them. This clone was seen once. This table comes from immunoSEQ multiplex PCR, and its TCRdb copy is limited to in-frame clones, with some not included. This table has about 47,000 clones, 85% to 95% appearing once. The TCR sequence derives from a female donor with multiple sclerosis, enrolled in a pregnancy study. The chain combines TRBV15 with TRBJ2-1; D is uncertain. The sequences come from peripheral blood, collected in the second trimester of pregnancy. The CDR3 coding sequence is TGTGCCATCGCCACTCCTCTCCGTTACAATGAGCAGTTCTTC. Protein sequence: CAIATPLRYNEQFF.